The 2 T cell receptor beta chains below were found in one sample sequenced in a study of blood T cell repertoires in COVID-19. Method: immunoSEQ multiplex PCR; TCRdb's copy keeps in-frame clones and lacks some. The sample gives about 260,000 clones, about 88% of which show up once; 4% is in the top ten. The sequenced material came from peripheral blood. The receptor set was obtained from a man in his sixties who had recovered from COVID-19.

This chain joins TRBV18 and TRBJ2-1; the match to TRBD2 covers 8 bases. CDR1 and CDR2 from the germline V gene are KGHSH and LQKENI. Trimming took 3 bases from V and 3 from J; bases not matched to a gene: 7. The CDR3 totals 16 residues. The CDR3 region is CASSPSGGANYNEQFF. CDR3 nucleotide sequence: TGTGCCAGCTCACCTTCCGGGGGGGCCAACTACAATGAGCAGTTCTTC.

This chain links TRBV9 with TRBJ2-5, with TRBD2 matching over 13 bases. The CDR3 totals 17 residues. The germline gives CDR1 SGDLS, CDR2 YYNGEE. V lost 3 bases to trimming and J lost 3 bases; unmatched junction nucleotides: 8. Written as DNA, the CDR3 is TGTGCCAGCAGCGCGGGGAGGACTAGCGGGGGTAAAGAGACCCAGTACTTC. Translated, it gives CASSAGRTSGGKETQYF.